The rows below give T cell receptor beta chains drawn from one sample of a study of sequential checkpoint blockade in melanoma. TCRdb's copy holds only in-frame clones and misses some; the assay was immunoSEQ multiplex PCR. The sample records around 21,000 clones, 65% to 90% being singletons. Sequences were derived from CD8+ T cells sorted from blood (inferred from file names), sampled from a patient given nivolumab and ipilimumab in sequence. The receptors stem from a human donor with melanoma. CDR3s include the opening cysteine and the closing phenylalanine or tryptophan. A D gene is named only where the DNA matches it firmly. Size tells how often a clone was seen (once, few, many) or the class of an expanded clone, and some rows leave it out.

d_call j_call clone_size v_call cdr3_nt cdr3_aa
TRBD2 TRBJ2-5 . TRBV6-5 TGTGCCAGCAGTTATCTAGCGGGGGGCGGGGAGACCCAGTACTTC CASSYLAGGGETQYF
TRBD2 TRBJ2-1 . TRBV19 TGTGCCAGTAGTCTAGCCGGGGGGGCCGCTACCAATGAGCAGTTCTTC CASSLAGGAATNEQFF
. TRBJ2-1 . TRBV2 TGTGCCAGCAGTATACTAGTGGCAGGCTATGAGCAGTTCTTC CASSILVAGYEQFF
TRBD2 TRBJ2-3 few TRBV5-6 TGTGCCAGCAGCTTGGGTGGGGGGGTCAGAAGTACGCAGTATTTT CASSLGGGVRSTQYF
TRBD1 TRBJ2-5 . TRBV5-1 TGCGCCAGCAGCTTTACAGGGGGTTTCGAGGAGACCCAGTACTTC CASSFTGGFEETQYF
TRBD2 TRBJ2-3 . TRBV27 TGTGCCAGCAGTTCCTCCTGGGTTAGCGGGGGTACTAATCTAGATACGCAGTATTTT CASSSSWVSGGTNLDTQYF
. TRBJ2-5 few TRBV7-8 TGTGCCAGCAGTTTGGGTAGCTCGCCAAAGACCCAGTACTTC CASSLGSSPKTQYF
. TRBJ1-1 . TRBV28 TGTGCCAGCAATACAGGGATTGAAGCTTTCTTT CASNTGIEAFF
. TRBJ1-2 . TRBV7-2 TGTGCCAGCAGCTTAGACAGGGCCGATGGCTACACCTTC CASSLDRADGYTF
. TRBJ2-3 . TRBV4-3 TGCGCCAGCAGCCAAGTTTTAGGACACGCCAACACAGATACGCAGTATTTT CASSQVLGHANTDTQYF
TRBD1 TRBJ2-2 . TRBV19 TGTGCCAGTAGTCCGCGACTGAGACAGGGGAGTTTTGGGACCGGGGAGCTGTTTTTT CASSPRLRQGSFGTGELFF
. TRBJ2-3 . TRBV4-3 TGCGCCAGCAGCCCCGGGGGATCGCCTCCGGCAGATACGCAGTATTTT CASSPGGSPPADTQYF
. TRBJ2-1 once TRBV13 TGTGCCAGCAGCCTAGAGACACACCCCAACAATGAGCAGTTCTTC CASSLETHPNNEQFF
TRBD1 TRBJ1-2 . TRBV6-5 TGTGCCAGCAGTTGCTCGACCGGGACAGTATCTCCCTACACCTTC CASSCSTGTVSPYTF
. TRBJ2-1 . TRBV18 TGTGCCAGCTCAGCTGGACTATCAGGCAATGAGCAGTTCTTC CASSAGLSGNEQFF
TRBD1 TRBJ2-7 . TRBV19 TGTGCCAGTAGTGCGACAGGGTCCTCCTACGAGCAGTACTTC CASSATGSSYEQYF
. TRBJ2-3 . TRBV11-2 TGTGCCAGCAGCGAAGGCCACCAAAGAGGAGATACGCAGTATTTT CASSEGHQRGDTQYF
. TRBJ1-5 . TRBV7-2 TGTGCCAGCAGCTTAGGGGACAAATATAGCAATCAGCCCCAGCATTTT CASSLGDKYSNQPQHF
. TRBJ2-3 . TRBV2 TGTGCCAGCAGTGATGGCAGATACACAGATACGCAGTATTTT CASSDGRYTDTQYF
. TRBJ1-5 . TRBV19 TGTGCCAGTAGTCCTCCGGGACACCTTAGCAATCAGCCCCAGCATTTT CASSPPGHLSNQPQHF
TRBD2 TRBJ2-1 . TRBV4-2 TGTGCCAGCAGCCAGAGCGGGGGGGTCCACAATGAGCAGTTCTTC CASSQSGGVHNEQFF
TRBD2 TRBJ2-5 . TRBV7-2 TGTGCCAGCAGCGGGCGACTAGCGGGGGGGACCCAGTACTTC CASSGRLAGGTQYF
. TRBJ2-7 . TRBV5-1 TGCGCCAGCAGCTTGGCTGCCATGCCCGATAGCTCCTACGAGCAGTACTTC CASSLAAMPDSSYEQYF
TRBD2 TRBJ2-1 . TRBV19 TGTGCCAGTAGTACGGGAGCGGGGGTAAGCTCCTACAATGAGCAGTTCTTC CASSTGAGVSSYNEQFF
. TRBJ2-2 . TRBV27 TGTGCCAGCAGGGGACTGCGGGGCACCGGGGAGCTGTTTTTT CASRGLRGTGELFF
TRBD2 TRBJ2-7 . TRBV4-3 TGCGCCAGCAGCCAAATGCGGGGGGGATACGAGCAGTACTTC CASSQMRGGYEQYF
. TRBJ2-6 . TRBV4-3 TGCGCCAGCAGCCACCAGGGATTGGCCTCTGGGGCCAACGTCCTGACTTTC CASSHQGLASGANVLTF
TRBD1 TRBJ2-7 once TRBV4-1 TGCGCCAGCAGCCAAGAACCCACAGGGGGCCAATACGAGCAGTACTTC CASSQEPTGGQYEQYF
. TRBJ2-5 . TRBV6-1 TGTGCCAGCAGTAAAGACATTCAAGAGACCCAGTACTTC CASSKDIQETQYF
. TRBJ1-1 . TRBV6-5 TGTGCCAGCAGTTGGGCCGCCAACACTGAAGCTTTCTTT CASSWAANTEAFF
TRBD2 TRBJ2-1 medium-sized TRBV5-5 TGTGCCAGCAGCCTCAGCGGGCTAGCGGGGGGGCTCTACAATGAGCAGTTCTTC CASSLSGLAGGLYNEQFF
TRBD1 TRBJ2-7 . TRBV27 TGTGCCAGCAGTAACCCCGGACAGGGTACCTACGAGCAGTACTTC CASSNPGQGTYEQYF
. TRBJ2-7 once TRBV11-2 TGTGCCTGCAGCTTAGATTTACGCGGAACCTACGAGCAGTACTTC CACSLDLRGTYEQYF
TRBD2 TRBJ2-7 . TRBV7-8 TGTGCCAGCAGCTTATTTGGCGGGGGGACCTACGAGCAGTACTTC CASSLFGGGTYEQYF
. TRBJ1-2 . TRBV27 TGTGCCAGCAGTTTAAGAACAGGCTATGGCTACACCTTC CASSLRTGYGYTF
TRBD1 TRBJ1-5 . TRBV27 TGTGCCAGCAGCGACACAGGGGACCAGCCCCAGCATTTT CASSDTGDQPQHF
TRBD1 TRBJ2-7 once TRBV7-8 TGTGCCAGCAGCTCCAGCCCGGGACAGGGGGCCTACGAGCAGTACTTC CASSSSPGQGAYEQYF
. TRBJ2-1 . TRBV27 TGTGCCAGCAGCCTAGACGGACTACCCTACAATGAGCAGTTCTTC CASSLDGLPYNEQFF
. TRBJ2-2 . TRBV10-3 TGTGCCGCGGGACAGCCTACCGGGGAGCTGTTTTTT CAAGQPTGELFF
TRBD2 TRBJ2-3 . TRBV27 TGTGCCAGCAGTCTCATAGCGGGGGGTTTGGCAGATACGCAGTATTTT CASSLIAGGLADTQYF
. TRBJ1-5 . TRBV28 TGTGCCAGCAGTCGCGGCAATCAGCCCCAGCATTTT CASSRGNQPQHF
TRBD2 TRBJ2-5 . TRBV4-1 TGCGCCAGCAGCCCTAGCGGGGGGGCCTACGAGACCCAGTACTTC CASSPSGGAYETQYF
TRBD1 TRBJ2-7 . TRBV10-1 TGCGCCACCGGACAGGGGAAGGGCGAGCAGTACTTC CATGQGKGEQYF
. TRBJ2-7 . TRBV29-1 TGCAGCGTTGTCTCGGGGTACTACGAGCAGTACTTC CSVVSGYYEQYF
TRBD1 TRBJ1-6 . TRBV7-2 TGTGCCAGCAGCAGTCGGGACAGCTTTTGGACACCCCTCCACTTT CASSSRDSFWTPLHF
. TRBJ1-1 . TRBV7-9 TGTGCCAGCAGCCCACAGGGCCGGAACACTGAAGCTTTCTTT CASSPQGRNTEAFF
TRBD1 TRBJ2-3 . TRBV15 TGTGCCACCAGTCAGGACAGGGCCCCCGATACGCAGTATTTT CATSQDRAPDTQYF
. TRBJ2-4 . TRBV7-9 TGTGCCAGCAGCGGAGAAACAGGTATTCAGTACTTC CASSGETGIQYF
. TRBJ1-1 . TRBV4-3 TGCGCCAGCAGCCACCTCCCCGGGACACCGAACACTGAAGCTTTCTTT CASSHLPGTPNTEAFF
TRBD1 TRBJ2-7 . TRBV5-4 TGTGCCAGCAGTCGCGGACAGGGGGCCGGCTACGAGCAGTACTTC CASSRGQGAGYEQYF
TRBD1 TRBJ2-3 once TRBV28 TGTGCCAGCAACTTAGACAGGGCCACAGATACGCAGTATTTT CASNLDRATDTQYF
TRBD1 TRBJ1-6 few TRBV19 TGTGCCAGTAGTGCCGGGACAGGGTACGGGGCCCTCCACTTT CASSAGTGYGALHF
. TRBJ2-1 . TRBV7-2 TGTGCCAGCAGCTCCGAGGGGGACACCTTATACAATGAGCAGTTCTTC CASSSEGDTLYNEQFF
. TRBJ1-1 . TRBV2 TGTGCCAGCTACGCCGGAGGGTACACTGAAGCTTTCTTT CASYAGGYTEAFF
. TRBJ2-3 . TRBV7-8 TGTGCCAGCAGCTTAGGTGACACCACAGATACGCAGTATTTT CASSLGDTTDTQYF
. TRBJ2-7 few TRBV6-5 TGTGCCAGCACCAGAGGGGGCGAGCAGTACTTC CASTRGGEQYF
TRBD1 TRBJ2-2 once TRBV19 TGTGCCAGTAGGACAGGGTCCGGGGAGCTGTTTTTT CASRTGSGELFF
. TRBJ1-2 . TRBV5-1 TGCGCCAGCAGCTTGGTTTCAGGCGAAGATGGCTACACCTTC CASSLVSGEDGYTF
. TRBJ2-3 once TRBV28 TGTGCCAGCAAGTACCGGGGAATCTCCACAGATACGCAGTATTTT CASKYRGISTDTQYF